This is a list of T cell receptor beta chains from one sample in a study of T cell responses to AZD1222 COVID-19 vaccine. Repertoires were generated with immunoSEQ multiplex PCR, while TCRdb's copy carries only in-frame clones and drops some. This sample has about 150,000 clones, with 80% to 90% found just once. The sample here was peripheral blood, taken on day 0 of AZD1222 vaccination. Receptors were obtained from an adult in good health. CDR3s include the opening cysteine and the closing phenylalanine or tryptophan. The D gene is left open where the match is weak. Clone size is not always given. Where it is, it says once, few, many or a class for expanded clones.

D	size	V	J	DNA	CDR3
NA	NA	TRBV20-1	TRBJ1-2	TGCAGTGCTCAAACGGACTATGGCTACACCTTC	CSAQTDYGYTF
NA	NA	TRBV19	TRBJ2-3	TGTGCCAGTAGTATTATGGGGGTGAGCACAGATACGCAGTATTTT	CASSIMGVSTDTQYF
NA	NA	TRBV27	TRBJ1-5	TGTGCCAGCAGTTTATCACAATATAGCAATCAGCCCCAGCATTTT	CASSLSQYSNQPQHF
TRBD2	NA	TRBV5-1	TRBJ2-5	TGCGCCAGCAGCGAGACTAGCGGGGGTGAGACCCAGTACTTC	CASSETSGGETQYF
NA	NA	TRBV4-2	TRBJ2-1	TGTGCCAGCAGCCAGTCCCTAATAGGTGAGCAGTTCTTC	CASSQSLIGEQFF
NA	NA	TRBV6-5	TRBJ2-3	TGTGCCAGCAGTCTAAAGGCGGGTAGCACAGATACGCAGTATTTT	CASSLKAGSTDTQYF
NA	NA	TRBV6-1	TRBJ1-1	TGTGCCAGCAGTGAAGGACAGGTTTACACTGAAGCTTTCTTT	CASSEGQVYTEAFF
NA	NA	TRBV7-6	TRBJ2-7	TGTGCCAGCAGCTTAGGTGGGGGACGCAGCTACGAGCAGTACTTC	CASSLGGGRSYEQYF
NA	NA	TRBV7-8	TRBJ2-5	TGTGCCAGCAGCTTATCGGGGGGCAGAGGGACCCAGTACTTC	CASSLSGGRGTQYF
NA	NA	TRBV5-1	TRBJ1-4	TGCGCCAGCAGCTCCCAAACAGGGACCTCCCAAAAACTGTTTTTT	CASSSQTGTSQKLFF
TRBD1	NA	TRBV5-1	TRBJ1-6	TGCGCCAGTCGACGGGACAGAGCTGTTAATTCACCCCTCCACTTT	CASRRDRAVNSPLHF
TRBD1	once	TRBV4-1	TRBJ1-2	TGCGCCAGCAGTCTGGGACAGCGCGCCGGTAACTACGGCTACACCTTC	CASSLGQRAGNYGYTF
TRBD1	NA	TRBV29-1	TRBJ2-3	TGCAGCGTTGAATACCGGGACAGAAACACAGATACGCAGTATTTT	CSVEYRDRNTDTQYF
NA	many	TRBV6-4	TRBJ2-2	TGTGCCAGCAGTGAGCGGGACACCGGGGAGCTGTTTTTT	CASSERDTGELFF
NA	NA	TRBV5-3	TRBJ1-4	TGTGCCACAATTCGCGGCGGACTCATAGGTAGCGAAAAACTGTTTTTT	CATIRGGLIGSEKLFF
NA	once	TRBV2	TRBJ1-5	TGTGCCAGCAGTGGGGCCAGGGTAGGGAATCAGCCCCAGCATTTT	CASSGARVGNQPQHF
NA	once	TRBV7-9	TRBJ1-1	TGTGCCAGCGCGACAGGAAACACTGAAGCTTTCTTT	CASATGNTEAFF
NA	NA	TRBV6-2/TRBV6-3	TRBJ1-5	TGTGCCAGCAGTTACGCCACATCGAGGGGCAATCAGCCCCAGCATTTT	CASSYATSRGNQPQHF
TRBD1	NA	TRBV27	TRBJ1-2	TGTGCCAGCAGTTCTTCTAGGGGGCTCAACTATGGCTACACCTTC	CASSSSRGLNYGYTF
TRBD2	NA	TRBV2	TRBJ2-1	TGTGCCAGCAGACTAGCGGGAACCGACAATGAGCAGTTCTTC	CASRLAGTDNEQFF
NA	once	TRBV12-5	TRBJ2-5	TGTGCTAGTGGTTTGGTCTCGGGCGGCTGGTACCAAGAGACCCAGTACTTC	CASGLVSGGWYQETQYF
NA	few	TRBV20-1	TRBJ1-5	TGCAGTGCTAGCGATGATCAGCCCCAGCATTTT	CSASDDQPQHF